This TCR beta chain is from a study of technical replicates of blood from four donors. Repertoires were generated with immunoSEQ multiplex PCR, while TCRdb's copy carries only in-frame clones and drops some. The top ten hold 0.2% to 0.3% of the sample, which has tens of thousands of clones, just under 95% seen once. The source is a human donor in good health. Sequenced input: T cells isolated from PBMCs.

The CDR3 here is CASSDEGGVTEAFF. CDR3 coding DNA: TGTGCCAGCAGTGACGAGGGGGGGGTCACTGAAGCTTTCTTT. This chain links TRBV6-1 with TRBJ1-1, with a possible D match to TRBD1 (6 bases). Germline assignment: CDR1 MNHNS and CDR2 SASEGT. The ends were cut back, 3 bases at V and 4 bases at J, with 12 bases in the middle. The CDR3 spans 14 residues.